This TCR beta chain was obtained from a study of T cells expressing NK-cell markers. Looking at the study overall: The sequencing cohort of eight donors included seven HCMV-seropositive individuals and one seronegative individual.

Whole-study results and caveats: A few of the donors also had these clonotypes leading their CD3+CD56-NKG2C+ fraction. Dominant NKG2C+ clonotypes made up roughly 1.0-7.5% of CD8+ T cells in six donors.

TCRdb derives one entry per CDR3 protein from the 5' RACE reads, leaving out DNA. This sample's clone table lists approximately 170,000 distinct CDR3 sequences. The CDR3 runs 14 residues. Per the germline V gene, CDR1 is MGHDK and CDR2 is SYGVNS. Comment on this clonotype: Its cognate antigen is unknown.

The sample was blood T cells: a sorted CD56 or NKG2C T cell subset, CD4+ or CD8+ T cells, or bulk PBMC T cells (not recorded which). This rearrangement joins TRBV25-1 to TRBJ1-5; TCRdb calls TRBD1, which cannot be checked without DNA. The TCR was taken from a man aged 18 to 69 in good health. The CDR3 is CASSESGYGQPQHF.